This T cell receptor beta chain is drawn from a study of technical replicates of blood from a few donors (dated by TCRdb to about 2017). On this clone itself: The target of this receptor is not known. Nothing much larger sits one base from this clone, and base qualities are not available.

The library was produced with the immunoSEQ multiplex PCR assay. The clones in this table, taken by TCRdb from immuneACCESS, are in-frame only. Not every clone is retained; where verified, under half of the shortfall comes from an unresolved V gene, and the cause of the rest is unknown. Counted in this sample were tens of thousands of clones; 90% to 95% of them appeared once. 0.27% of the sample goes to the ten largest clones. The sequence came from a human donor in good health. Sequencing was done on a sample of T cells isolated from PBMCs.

The nucleotide sequence reads TGTGCCAGCAGCTTGTTCCGAGACAGTTTGGAGACCCAGTACTTC. This is translated as CASSLFRDSLETQYF. The V and J segments used are TRBV5-5 and TRBJ2-5, and possibly TRBD1, on 5 matching bases. The CDR3 numbers 15 residues from cysteine through phenylalanine. Only the CDR3 region is kept as DNA, spanning 45 bases read in frame from base 1. According to the germline V gene (reference sequence), CDR1 reads SGHKS and CDR2 reads YYEKEE. At the junction V is shortened by 1 base and J by 5 bases, with 15 bases in between.